These T cell receptor beta chains were read from a single sample in a study of T cells after yellow fever vaccination. TCRdb ran MiXCR on the 5' RACE reads and lists one entry per CDR3 protein. Among around 330,000 distinct CDR3 sequences listed, around 3.6% were seen once. The starting material was PBMCs, obtained on the day of the yellow fever booster vaccination. These receptors were collected from a man between 18 and 29 years old who received the YFV17D yellow fever vaccine. The CDR3 runs from the conserved cysteine through the conserved F or W.

v_gene: TRBV27
CDR3aa: CATAPQGDTGELFF

v_gene: TRBV5-1
CDR3aa: CASMEGGNEQFF

v_gene: TRBV18
CDR3aa: CASSPANMNTEAFF

v_gene: TRBV5-5
CDR3aa: CASSSKRGGQETQYF

v_gene: TRBV27
CDR3aa: CASSNHRWDYNSPLHF

v_gene: TRBV20-1
CDR3aa: CSARGLWHHGTQYF

v_gene: TRBV5-1
CDR3aa: CASSLGSGGAYNEQFF

v_gene: TRBV28
CDR3aa: CASSKDRFEAFF

v_gene: TRBV27
CDR3aa: CASSLSLGVPGTTSQETQYF

v_gene: TRBV5-4
CDR3aa: CASSLAPAGGPYNEQFF

v_gene: TRBV7-2
CDR3aa: CASSLVTLDYGYTF

v_gene: TRBV12-3/TRBV12-4
CDR3aa: CASSFTNLAGNGEKLFF